This T cell receptor (beta chain) was captured in a study of OX40 agonist ivuxolimab in advanced cancers. Study results and caveats: With doses of 0.1 to 3.0 mg/kg, CD4+ and CD8+ blood T cells had undergone clonal expansion by week 6. Relative to CD4+, CD8+ T cells held more expanded clones on average.

Germline V gene data show CDR1 as LNHDA and CDR2 as SQIVND (reference sequence). V was clipped by 1 base and J by 5 bases; unmatched bases: 6. The CDR3 spans 16 residues. The timepoints at which blood was sampled were baseline, cycle 4 day 1, and cycle 7 day 1. This clone has more than one count but fewer than ten. Its target is unknown. Here immunoSEQ multiplex PCR was the method, and the copy in TCRdb shows in-frame clones only, minus some. Of some 91,000 clones in the sample, around 87% were seen once. The chain combines TRBV19 with TRBJ1-5, with 9 bases lining up with TRBD1. The receptor was derived from an adult with an advanced solid tumor such as melanoma, head and neck, liver or kidney cancer. Sequencing used CD4+ or CD8+ T cells sorted from blood, obtained in a trial of the OX40 agonist ivuxolimab. Written as DNA, the CDR3 is TGTGCCAGTAGTATAGCCCTGGACAGGGGAGATCAGCCCCAGCATTTT. This codes for CASSIALDRGDQPQHF.